Sequencing of this T cell receptor beta chain was carried out in a study of T cell repertoires in ileal Crohn's disease. Remarks on this clone: What it binds is unknown.

Overall study findings and caveats: Compared with non-smokers, active smokers at surgery showed more clonal expansions. All patients with clonality above 26.8% had endoscopic recurrence.

Trimming cost V 5 bases and J 1 base; bases outside gene matches: 2. This CDR3 comprises 15 residues. Germline V lookup: CDR1 MNHNY, CDR2 SVGAGI (reference sequence). Adults with ileal or ileocolonic Crohn's disease and an indication for resection were eligible. Each sample's TCRB immunosequencing used 450 to 650 nanograms of biopsy DNA. Using immunoSEQ multiplex PCR, the repertoire was profiled, and TCRdb retains in-frame clones only, with some absent. This table holds roughly 4,800 clones, roughly 77% found once. The TCR was taken from an adult with Crohn's disease. The chain carries TRBV6-6 and TRBJ2-2; 9 positions match TRBD1. Sequenced: ileal tissue. CDR3 coding DNA: TGTGCCAGCAGTGGGACAGGGCTGAACACCGGGGAGCTGTTTTTT. This gives the protein CASSGTGLNTGELFF.